This TCR beta chain was found in a study of graft-versus-host responses after intestinal transplantation. Overall study context: Multivisceral, liver-intestinal, or isolated intestinal grafts went to recipients. Every recipient had anti-thymocyte globulin induction and roughly 3 years of tacrolimus plus steroids.

Notes on this clone: Its antigen is as yet unknown.

From germline, CDR1 is SGHAT and CDR2 FQNNGV. Trimming shortened V by 0 bases and J by 1 base, and 13 bases separated the two germline ends. The CDR3 contains 17 residues. Study-wide results and caveats: Within the allografts of patients who had graft-donor T cell macrochimerism, graft-versus-host to host-versus-graft clonal ratios were high. Analysis identified GvH clones in recipient marrow, with some appearing first in ileum or blood.

TCRdb keeps only in-frame clones here, not all; method: immunoSEQ multiplex PCR. The sample lists 50,000 to 75,000 clones, 85% to 95% occurring once. The gene calls are TRBV11-2 and TRBJ2-1; D perhaps matches TRBD1 (5 bases). The sample here was unstimulated CD8+ T cells sorted from spleen or lymph node cells, taken before transplant. The sequence was collected from a human donor who was the organ donor for an intestinal transplant. CDR3 nucleotides: TGTGCCAGCAGCTTAGAATATACAGGCCTTTCCTACAATGAGCAGTTCTTC. It translates to CASSLEYTGLSYNEQFF.